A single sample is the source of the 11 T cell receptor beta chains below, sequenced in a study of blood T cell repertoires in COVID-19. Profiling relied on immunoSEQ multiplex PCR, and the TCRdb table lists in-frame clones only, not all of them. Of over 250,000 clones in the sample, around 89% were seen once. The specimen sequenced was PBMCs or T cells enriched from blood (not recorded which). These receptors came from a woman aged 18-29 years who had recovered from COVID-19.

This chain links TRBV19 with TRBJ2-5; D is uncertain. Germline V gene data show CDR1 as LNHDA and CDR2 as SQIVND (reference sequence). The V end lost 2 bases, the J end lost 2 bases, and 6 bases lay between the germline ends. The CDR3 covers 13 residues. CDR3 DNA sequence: TGTGCCAGTAGTATATCCAGGCAAGAGACCCAGTACTTC. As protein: CASSISRQETQYF.

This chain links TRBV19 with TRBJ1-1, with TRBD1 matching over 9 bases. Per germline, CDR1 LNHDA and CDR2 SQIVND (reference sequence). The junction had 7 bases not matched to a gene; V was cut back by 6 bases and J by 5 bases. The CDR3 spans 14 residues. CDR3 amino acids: CASRGQGSGTEAFF. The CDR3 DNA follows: TGTGCCAGTAGGGGACAGGGTAGTGGAACTGAAGCTTTCTTT.

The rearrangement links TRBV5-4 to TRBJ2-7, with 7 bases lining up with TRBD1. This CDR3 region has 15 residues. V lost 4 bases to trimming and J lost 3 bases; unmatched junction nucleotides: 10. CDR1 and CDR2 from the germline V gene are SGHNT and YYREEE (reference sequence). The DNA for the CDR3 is TGTGCCAGCAGCGAGAGACAGGGTGTACGCTACGAGCAGTACTTC. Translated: CASSERQGVRYEQYF.

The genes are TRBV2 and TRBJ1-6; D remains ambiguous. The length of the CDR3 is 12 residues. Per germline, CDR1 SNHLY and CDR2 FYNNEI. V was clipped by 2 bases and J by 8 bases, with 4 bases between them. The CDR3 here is CASSELYSPLHF. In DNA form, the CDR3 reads TGTGCCAGCAGTGAACTATATTCACCCCTCCACTTT.

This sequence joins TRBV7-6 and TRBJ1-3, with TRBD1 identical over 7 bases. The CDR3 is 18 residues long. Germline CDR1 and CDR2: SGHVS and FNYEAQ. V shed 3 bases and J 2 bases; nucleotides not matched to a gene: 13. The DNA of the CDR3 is TGTGCCAGCAGCTTTTCCTCCGGGACAGCGGCCACTGGAAACACCATATATTTT. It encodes CASSFSSGTAATGNTIYF.

The CDR3 DNA follows: TGCACCAGCAGCCGAAGAGGGGCTAGCGGGGCGAGCACAGATACGCAGTATTTT. This sequence encodes CTSSRRGASGASTDTQYF. The chain joins TRBV1 to TRBJ2-3; TRBD2, the table's D call, was not compared with the DNA. TRBV1 is reported as a pseudogene. This CDR3 has 18 residues.

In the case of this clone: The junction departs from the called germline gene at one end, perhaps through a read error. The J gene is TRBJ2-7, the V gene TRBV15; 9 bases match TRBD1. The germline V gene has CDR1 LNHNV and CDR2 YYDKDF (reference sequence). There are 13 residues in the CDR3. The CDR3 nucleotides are TGTGCCACCAGCATGGACAGGGGCCGTCTTCAGAACTTC. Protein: CATSMDRGRLQNF.

The CDR3 DNA reads TGTGCCAGCAGCCAGACAGGGGCCATCTCCTACGAGCAGTACTTC. Translating it yields CASSQTGAISYEQYF. The chain couples TRBV4-2 to TRBJ2-7, with 8 bases identical to TRBD1. Unmatched junction bases numbered 4, after V lost 3 bases and J lost 0 bases. The germline V gene encodes CDR1 LGHNA and CDR2 YNFKEQ. This CDR3 is built from 15 residues.

The CDR3 nucleotides are TGTGCCAGCAGCCCTGGGACAGCCCCAAGCACAGATACGCAGTATTTT. Translation gives CASSPGTAPSTDTQYF. V gene TRBV5-5 combines with J gene TRBJ2-3, with 7 bases identical to TRBD1. Germline CDR1 is SGHKS and CDR2 is YYEKEE (reference sequence). After removal of 4 bases from V and 0 bases from J, the junction contained 8 bases not matched to a gene. The CDR3 consists of 16 residues.

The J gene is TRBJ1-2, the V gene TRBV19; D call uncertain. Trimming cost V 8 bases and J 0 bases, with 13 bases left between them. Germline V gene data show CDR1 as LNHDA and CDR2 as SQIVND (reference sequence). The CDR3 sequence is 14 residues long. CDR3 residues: CASWNLDSNYGYTF. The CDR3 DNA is TGTGCCAGTTGGAATCTTGACTCTAACTATGGCTACACCTTC.

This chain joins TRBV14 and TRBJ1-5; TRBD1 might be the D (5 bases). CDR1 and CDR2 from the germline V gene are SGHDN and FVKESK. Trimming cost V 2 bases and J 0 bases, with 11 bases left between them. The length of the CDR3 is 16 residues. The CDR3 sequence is CASSQRRTPSNQPQHF. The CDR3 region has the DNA TGTGCCAGCAGCCAACGCCGGACACCTAGCAATCAGCCCCAGCATTTT.